This is a list of T cell receptor beta chains from one sample in a study of blood T cells in healthy people across ages. One entry per CDR3 protein, called by TCRdb with MiXCR from the 5' RACE reads. Of hundreds of thousands of distinct CDR3 sequences listed, just over 55% were seen once; the top ten hold about a quarter. Sequences were obtained from blood. The receptors were gathered from a man aged 40-55 years in good health. Each CDR3 is given with its conserved first and last residue. The D gene is left open where the match is weak. Rows may omit the clone size; those that give it use once, few, many or a size class.

J gene: TRBJ2-1; D gene: .; V gene: TRBV20-1; clone size: once; CDR3 DNA: TGCAGTGCTAGTGGTTACACACGGGATGAGCAGTTCTTC; CDR3 protein: CSASGYTRDEQFF
J gene: TRBJ2-5; D gene: .; V gene: TRBV18; clone size: .; CDR3 DNA: TGTGCCAGCTCACCAATGGCATCTACTCAAGAGACCCAGTACTTC; CDR3 protein: CASSPMASTQETQYF
J gene: TRBJ1-6; D gene: .; V gene: TRBV7-3; clone size: .; CDR3 DNA: TGTGCCAGCAGCTCCACCGCCGGGAGCTCCTATAATTCACCCCTCCACTTT; CDR3 protein: CASSSTAGSSYNSPLHF
J gene: TRBJ1-5; D gene: TRBD1; V gene: TRBV20-1; clone size: many; CDR3 DNA: TGCAGTGCTTTACAGGGGTGGGACAATCAGCCCCAGCATTTT; CDR3 protein: CSALQGWDNQPQHF
J gene: TRBJ2-1; D gene: TRBD2; V gene: TRBV27; clone size: .; CDR3 DNA: TGTGCCAGCAAGGATAAAGCGGGAGGATCGGGGGAGCAGTTCTTC; CDR3 protein: CASKDKAGGSGEQFF
J gene: TRBJ2-1; D gene: TRBD2; V gene: TRBV7-3; clone size: once; CDR3 DNA: TGTGCCAGCAGCTCCCCGACTAGCGGATACAATGAGCAGTTCTTC; CDR3 protein: CASSSPTSGYNEQFF
J gene: TRBJ2-7; D gene: .; V gene: TRBV5-1; clone size: .; CDR3 DNA: TGCGCCAGCACTCCCGGGGTTTCAAACAATGAGCAGTACTTC; CDR3 protein: CASTPGVSNNEQYF
J gene: TRBJ2-1; D gene: TRBD1; V gene: TRBV10-2; clone size: .; CDR3 DNA: TGCGCCAGCAGTGGGTTCAGCGCAGGGGGCAATGAGCAGTTCTTC; CDR3 protein: CASSGFSAGGNEQFF
J gene: TRBJ1-2; D gene: .; V gene: TRBV4-3; clone size: .; CDR3 DNA: TGCGCCAGCAGCCAAGATCCCAGGCTAGGGAATGGCTACACCTTC; CDR3 protein: CASSQDPRLGNGYTF
J gene: TRBJ1-1; D gene: .; V gene: TRBV5-1; clone size: .; CDR3 DNA: TGCGCCAGCAGCTTGGGCCCAGGACGGCCCTTGAACACTGAAGCTTTCTTT; CDR3 protein: CASSLGPGRPLNTEAFF
J gene: TRBJ2-4; D gene: TRBD1; V gene: TRBV7-9; clone size: few; CDR3 DNA: TGTGCCAGCAGCTTAGATGGACAGGGCGAAAACATTCAGTACTTC; CDR3 protein: CASSLDGQGENIQYF
J gene: TRBJ2-5; D gene: .; V gene: TRBV5-1; clone size: .; CDR3 DNA: TGCGCCAGCAGCTATCGTCTGGCGGATCAAGAGACCCAGTACTTC; CDR3 protein: CASSYRLADQETQYF
J gene: TRBJ2-5; D gene: TRBD1; V gene: TRBV9; clone size: .; CDR3 DNA: TGTGCCAGCAGCGTGACAGGGACCCGGTACCAAGAGACCCAGTACTTC; CDR3 protein: CASSVTGTRYQETQYF
J gene: TRBJ1-5; D gene: .; V gene: TRBV15; clone size: once; CDR3 DNA: TGTGCCACCAGAACAGGGAATCAGCCCCAGCATTTT; CDR3 protein: CATRTGNQPQHF
J gene: TRBJ2-5; D gene: .; V gene: TRBV28; clone size: few; CDR3 DNA: TGTGCCAGCAGCACCCCCTCTCGGACCCAGTACTTC; CDR3 protein: CASSTPSRTQYF
J gene: TRBJ2-6; D gene: .; V gene: TRBV9; clone size: many; CDR3 DNA: TGTGCCAGCAGCGTAGCTGGGGCCAACGTCCTGACTTTC; CDR3 protein: CASSVAGANVLTF
J gene: TRBJ2-5; D gene: TRBD1; V gene: TRBV5-1; clone size: few; CDR3 DNA: TGCGCCAGCAGGGGGAACAGGGGGCTTATGGAGACCCAGTACTTC; CDR3 protein: CASRGNRGLMETQYF
J gene: TRBJ2-1; D gene: .; V gene: TRBV11-1; clone size: .; CDR3 DNA: TGTGCCAGCAGCAAGACGGGACGGAAAAGCTCCTACAATGAGCAGTTCTTC; CDR3 protein: CASSKTGRKSSYNEQFF
J gene: TRBJ2-3; D gene: TRBD2; V gene: TRBV12-3/TRBV12-4; clone size: .; CDR3 DNA: TGTGCCAGCAGTTTGGCTAAATCGGGAAGCGGGAGGGCAGATACGCAGTATTTT; CDR3 protein: CASSLAKSGSGRADTQYF
J gene: TRBJ2-5; D gene: .; V gene: TRBV7-2; clone size: .; CDR3 DNA: TGTGCCAGCAGCCCTGAGGACTCGGGATGGATAAGGTACTTC; CDR3 protein: CASSPEDSGWIRYF
J gene: TRBJ2-5; D gene: .; V gene: TRBV25-1; clone size: .; CDR3 DNA: TGTGCCAGCAGTGAGAGGGGGGGTTCGGGGGAGACCCAGTACTTC; CDR3 protein: CASSERGGSGETQYF
J gene: TRBJ1-6; D gene: .; V gene: TRBV6-1; clone size: .; CDR3 DNA: TGTGCCAGCAGTGACAGATTACCGGGAGATTCACCCCTCCACTTT; CDR3 protein: CASSDRLPGDSPLHF
J gene: TRBJ2-5; D gene: .; V gene: TRBV19; clone size: .; CDR3 DNA: TGTGCCAGTAGTATTGACAGTGGAGAGACCCAGTACTTC; CDR3 protein: CASSIDSGETQYF
J gene: TRBJ2-5; D gene: .; V gene: TRBV3-1; clone size: .; CDR3 DNA: TGTGCCAGCAGCTCCCTTGGCAGGGGCGCAACCCAAGAGACCCAGTACTTC; CDR3 protein: CASSSLGRGATQETQYF
J gene: TRBJ2-1; D gene: .; V gene: TRBV29-1; clone size: .; CDR3 DNA: TGCAGCGGCCGGGGTAAAGATCTCCATGAGCAGTTCTTC; CDR3 protein: CSGRGKDLHEQFF
J gene: TRBJ1-2; D gene: TRBD1; V gene: TRBV11-3; clone size: .; CDR3 DNA: TGTGCCAGCAGCGTCACAGGGGAGGCTAACTATGGCTACACCTTC; CDR3 protein: CASSVTGEANYGYTF
J gene: TRBJ2-3; D gene: .; V gene: TRBV14; clone size: few; CDR3 DNA: TGTGCCAGCAGCCAAGATCAAACTATCACAGATACGCAGTATTTT; CDR3 protein: CASSQDQTITDTQYF
J gene: TRBJ2-1; D gene: .; V gene: TRBV2; clone size: .; CDR3 DNA: TGTGCCAGCAGTGAAGCAGGAACCCCTCGGTTCTTC; CDR3 protein: CASSEAGTPRFF
J gene: TRBJ2-3; D gene: TRBD2; V gene: TRBV4-2; clone size: few; CDR3 DNA: TGTGCCAGCAGCCAAGAGGGACTAGCGGGACGTACTGATACGCAGTATTTT; CDR3 protein: CASSQEGLAGRTDTQYF
J gene: TRBJ2-7; D gene: TRBD1; V gene: TRBV15; clone size: .; CDR3 DNA: TGTGCCACCAGCAGGACCTTGGACAGGACCTACGAGCAGTACTTC; CDR3 protein: CATSRTLDRTYEQYF
J gene: TRBJ1-6; D gene: TRBD1; V gene: TRBV20-1; clone size: .; CDR3 DNA: TGCAGTGCTAAGGACAGGGACCCTTATAATTCACCCCTCCACTTT; CDR3 protein: CSAKDRDPYNSPLHF
J gene: TRBJ1-1; D gene: TRBD1; V gene: TRBV7-2; clone size: .; CDR3 DNA: TGTGCCAGCAGCTTAGTTGGACAGGAGAACACTGAAGCTTTCTTT; CDR3 protein: CASSLVGQENTEAFF
J gene: TRBJ2-7; D gene: TRBD2; V gene: TRBV20-1; clone size: once; CDR3 DNA: TGCAGTTCGACCCGAAGCGGGAGTACCGGCGAGCAGTACTTC; CDR3 protein: CSSTRSGSTGEQYF
J gene: TRBJ2-1; D gene: .; V gene: TRBV5-6; clone size: few; CDR3 DNA: TGTGCCAGCAGCTTGGCGGGCGGCCGGGACGAGCAGTTCTTC; CDR3 protein: CASSLAGGRDEQFF
J gene: TRBJ1-6; D gene: TRBD1; V gene: TRBV20-1; clone size: .; CDR3 DNA: TGCAGTGCTACGGGGACAGGGGGTTGGGATTCACCCCTCCACTTT; CDR3 protein: CSATGTGGWDSPLHF
J gene: TRBJ1-6; D gene: TRBD1; V gene: TRBV29-1; clone size: .; CDR3 DNA: TGCAGCGTCCGGGACAGGGGAGGCGATTCACCCCTCCACTTT; CDR3 protein: CSVRDRGGDSPLHF
J gene: TRBJ2-1; D gene: TRBD2; V gene: TRBV12-3/TRBV12-4; clone size: .; CDR3 DNA: TGTGCCAGCAGTGAAACTAGCGGGGGGGCCTATGAGCAGTTCTTC; CDR3 protein: CASSETSGGAYEQFF
J gene: TRBJ2-3; D gene: .; V gene: TRBV5-1; clone size: .; CDR3 DNA: TGCGCCAGCAGCTTGGACGGGAGTCGCACAGATACGCAGTATTTT; CDR3 protein: CASSLDGSRTDTQYF
J gene: TRBJ2-5; D gene: .; V gene: TRBV7-9; clone size: few; CDR3 DNA: TGTGCCAGCAGCTCCCCCGACGACAGCCTAATTAGAAAGACCCAGTACTTC; CDR3 protein: CASSSPDDSLIRKTQYF
J gene: TRBJ2-1; D gene: .; V gene: TRBV11-2; clone size: .; CDR3 DNA: TGTGCCAGCAGCCGCCCCGAGGGGGTTTACAATGAGCAGTTCTTC; CDR3 protein: CASSRPEGVYNEQFF
J gene: TRBJ2-1; D gene: .; V gene: TRBV7-2; clone size: .; CDR3 DNA: TGTGCCAGCAGCCCCGCCCGGGGGGCAGGCAATGAGCAGTTCTTC; CDR3 protein: CASSPARGAGNEQFF
J gene: TRBJ2-1; D gene: .; V gene: TRBV29-1; clone size: .; CDR3 DNA: TGCAGCGTTGGACCCGGGGCAGCAGCTGACAATGAGCAGTTCTTC; CDR3 protein: CSVGPGAAADNEQFF
J gene: TRBJ2-4; D gene: .; V gene: TRBV7-2; clone size: .; CDR3 DNA: TGTGCCAGCAGCTTAGAGGTTTTAGCCAAAAACATTCAGTACTTC; CDR3 protein: CASSLEVLAKNIQYF
J gene: TRBJ2-7; D gene: .; V gene: TRBV4-3; clone size: .; CDR3 DNA: TGCGCCAGCAGCCAAGATGGTAGGTTCCACGAGCAGTACTTC; CDR3 protein: CASSQDGRFHEQYF
J gene: TRBJ2-7; D gene: TRBD2; V gene: TRBV7-9; clone size: .; CDR3 DNA: TGTGCCAGCAGCCCCCCGGGACTAGCGGGATACAATGAGCAGTACTTC; CDR3 protein: CASSPPGLAGYNEQYF
J gene: TRBJ2-1; D gene: .; V gene: TRBV4-3; clone size: .; CDR3 DNA: TGCGCCAGCAGCCAAGGTGACAGGATTACCCATAAGGATGGCAATGAGCAGTTCTTC; CDR3 protein: CASSQGDRITHKDGNEQFF
J gene: TRBJ2-1; D gene: TRBD2; V gene: TRBV29-1; clone size: .; CDR3 DNA: TGCAGCGGCGGACTAGCGGCTGACAATGAGCAGTTCTTC; CDR3 protein: CSGGLAADNEQFF
J gene: TRBJ2-3; D gene: TRBD1; V gene: TRBV11-3; clone size: once; CDR3 DNA: TGTGCCAGCAGCTTAGATCTCCGGGACAGGGGAGAAGCAGATACGCAGTATTTT; CDR3 protein: CASSLDLRDRGEADTQYF
J gene: TRBJ1-1; D gene: .; V gene: TRBV6-5; clone size: .; CDR3 DNA: TGTGCCTGTCACAGGCCGAACACTGAAGCTTTCTTT; CDR3 protein: CACHRPNTEAFF
J gene: TRBJ1-4; D gene: .; V gene: TRBV20-1; clone size: .; CDR3 DNA: TGCAGTGCCAGTTTGGGAACTAATGAAAAACTGTTTTTT; CDR3 protein: CSASLGTNEKLFF
J gene: TRBJ1-2; D gene: .; V gene: TRBV2; clone size: few; CDR3 DNA: TGTGCCAGCAGAACAGAGACCTATGGCTACACCTTC; CDR3 protein: CASRTETYGYTF
J gene: TRBJ2-7; D gene: TRBD2; V gene: TRBV5-5; clone size: few; CDR3 DNA: TGTGCCAGCAGCTTGCAAGTCGGGGGGACCTACGAGCAGTACTTC; CDR3 protein: CASSLQVGGTYEQYF
J gene: TRBJ2-7; D gene: TRBD2; V gene: TRBV20-1; clone size: .; CDR3 DNA: TGCAGTGGTCGGGACCTAGCGGAAAGCTCCTACGAGCAGTACTTC; CDR3 protein: CSGRDLAESSYEQYF
J gene: TRBJ1-2; D gene: .; V gene: TRBV16; clone size: .; CDR3 DNA: TGTGCCAGCAGCCAATACGGGGGTGGCTACACCTTC; CDR3 protein: CASSQYGGGYTF
J gene: TRBJ2-3; D gene: .; V gene: TRBV3-1; clone size: few; CDR3 DNA: TGTGCCAGCAGCCAAGGCGACGGCACTTGGGATACGCAGTATTTT; CDR3 protein: CASSQGDGTWDTQYF